These 30 T cell receptor beta chains were sequenced from one sample in a study of cytomegalovirus exposure and HLA in healthy donors (dated by TCRdb to about 2017). The library was prepared using the immunoSEQ multiplex PCR assay. A mixture of 60 forward primers for TCR Vbeta segments and 13 reverse primers for TCR Jbeta segments was used in the multiplex PCR. TCRdb re-hosts the immuneACCESS table, in-frame sequences only. Its copies lack some clones; in the studies checked, an unresolved V gene accounts for under half of them, and the cause for the rest is not known. The sample has 150,000 or so clones on record. About 1.5% of the sample is held by the ten biggest clonotypes. The sample comprised PBMCs. These receptors came from a middle-aged woman in good health and CMV-seropositive.

The chain carries TRBV27 and TRBJ1-5, with a weak D call TRBD1 (6 bases). Deletions cut 5 bases from V and 5 bases from J, with 13 bases between. The CDR3 totals 14 residues. The germline CDR1 and CDR2 sequences are MNHEY and SMNVEV (reference sequence). The DNA for the CDR3 is TGTGCCAGCAGTGAACAGGGTGGATATCAGCCCCAGCATTTT. Translated, it gives CASSEQGGYQPQHF.

The chain has TRBV7-2 and TRBJ2-7; 12 positions match TRBD2. This CDR3 region has 15 residues. Germline trimming cut 5 bases from V and 3 bases from J; bases unmatched to any gene: 5. Germline loops: CDR1 SGHTA, CDR2 FQGNSA. The CDR3 loop reads CASSPSGRAIYEQYF. The CDR3, as DNA: TGTGCCAGCAGCCCTAGCGGGAGGGCGATCTACGAGCAGTACTTC.

V usage is TRBV19 and J usage is TRBJ1-1; D unresolved. The CDR3 consists of 13 residues. Between the trimmed V and J ends, which lost 0 bases and 5 bases, there was a span of 7 bases. Germline CDR1 and CDR2: LNHDA and SQIVND (reference sequence). CDR3 loop: CASSIETITEAFF. For the CDR3, the DNA is TGTGCCAGTAGTATAGAGACAATAACTGAAGCTTTCTTT.

V and J are TRBV25-1 and TRBJ1-1; a possible D gene is TRBD1 (6 bases). Germline V gene data show CDR1 as MGHDK and CDR2 as SYGVNS. The CDR3 sequence is 13 residues long. The germline V and J ends were trimmed by 2 bases and 8 bases, with 12 bases remaining between them. Written as DNA, the CDR3 is TGTGCCAGCAGTGAAATGGGGGGGGGCGAAGCTTTCTTT. Translated, it gives CASSEMGGGEAFF. The whole variable domain, filled in from reference TRBV25-1 and TRBJ1-1, reads EADIYQTPRYLVIGTGKKITLECSQTMGHDKMYWYQQDPGMELHLIHYSYGVNSTEKGDLSSESTVSRIRTEHFPLTLESARPSHTSQYLCASSEMGGGEAFFGQGTRLTVV.

The genes are TRBV25-1 and TRBJ2-1; tentatively, D is TRBD2 (6 bases). The ends were cut back, 0 bases at V and 14 bases at J, with 17 bases in the middle. There are 14 residues in the CDR3. CDR1 is MGHDK, CDR2 SYGVNS, per germline. CDR3: CASSEYPANPGEFF. For the CDR3, the DNA is TGTGCCAGCAGTGAATACCCGGCCAACCCGGGGGAGTTCTTC.

On this clone: The sample carries other DNA sequences with the same CDR3. J is TRBJ2-1 and V is TRBV29-1, with 7 bases identical to TRBD1. This CDR3 is 14 amino acids long. The germline V gene has CDR1 SQVTM and CDR2 ANQGSEA. The trim removed 5 bases at V and 4 bases at J, leaving 8 bases unmatched. The CDR3 DNA is TGCAGCGTTTGGGGGAAGGGGGCATACAATGAGCAGTTCTTC. Translating it yields CSVWGKGAYNEQFF.

The rearrangement uses TRBV28 and TRBJ2-7, with a weak D call TRBD2 (5 bases). The CDR3 covers 15 residues. V lost 2 bases, J lost 6 bases, and 17 bases lay in between. Per the germline V gene, CDR1 is MDHEN and CDR2 is SYDVKM. The DNA of the CDR3 is TGTGCCAGCAGTTTAGAAGTCGAGGGAAAGGGCGAGCAGTACTTC. It codes for CASSLEVEGKGEQYF.

The chain uses TRBV5-1 and TRBJ2-5; 7 nucleotides align to TRBD2. Losses at the gene ends were 0 bases for V and 0 bases for J; bases not matched to a gene: 8. The CDR3 runs to 17 residues. Germline-derived CDR1 and CDR2 are SGHRS and YFSETQ. The CDR3 spells CASSLGAASGNQETQYF. CDR3 in DNA: TGCGCCAGCAGCTTGGGTGCGGCTAGCGGAAACCAAGAGACCCAGTACTTC. Full variable domain (remainder filled in from reference TRBV5-1 and TRBJ2-5): KAGVTQTPRYLIKTRGQQVTLSCSPISGHRSVSWYQQTPGQGLQFLFEYFSETQRNKGNFPGRFSGRQFSNSRSEMNVSTLELGDSALYLCASSLGAASGNQETQYFGPGTRLLVL.

The chain employs TRBV7-6 and TRBJ2-2; weak D call: TRBD1 (5 bases). With 2 bases removed from V and 3 bases from J, the gap between germline ends came to 10 bases. Germline V gene sequence: CDR1 SGHVS, CDR2 FNYEAQ. The CDR3 has 15 amino acids. CDR3: CASSLPQTDTGELFF. The DNA of the CDR3 is TGTGCCAGCAGCTTACCCCAGACAGACACCGGGGAGCTGTTTTTT.

The V and J genes are TRBV28 and TRBJ1-5; TRBD1 is a possible D gene (5 bases). CDR1 MDHEN and CDR2 SYDVKM come from the germline V gene. This CDR3 has 14 residues. Deletions cut 8 bases from V and 6 bases from J, with 17 bases between. CDR3 in DNA: TGTGCCAGCGTCCTGGCCATGGGGGGTCAGCCCCAGCATTTT. It yields the protein CASVLAMGGQPQHF. The full variable domain, with the rest looked up from reference TRBV28 and TRBJ1-5, is DVKVTQSSRYLVKRTGEKVFLECVQDMDHENMFWYRQDPGLGLRLIYFSYDVKMKEKGDIPEGYSVSREKKERFSLILESASTNQTSMYLCASVLAMGGQPQHFGDGTRLSIL.

The V gene is TRBV7-9, the J gene TRBJ1-4; 7 bases are shared with TRBD1. CDR1 and CDR2 (germline): SEHNR, FQNEAQ (reference sequence). The CDR3 extends over 14 amino acids. Trimming cost V 1 base and J 6 bases; bases outside gene matches: 2. In DNA form, the CDR3 reads TGTGCCAGCAGCTTAGGCAGGGGGTATGAAAAACTGTTTTTT. This codes for CASSLGRGYEKLFF.

The chain carries TRBV29-1 and TRBJ1-1; tentative D call: TRBD1 (5 bases). The CDR3 has 12 residues. Trimming left V 4 bases short and J 4 bases short, with 10 bases between. Germline loops: CDR1 SQVTM, CDR2 ANQGSEA. The DNA for the CDR3 is TGCAGCGTTGGGGGCACTTCCACTGAAGCTTTCTTT. Translated, it gives CSVGGTSTEAFF.

V and J are TRBV10-3 and TRBJ1-6, with D uncertain. The CDR3 has 12 residues. Deletions cut 4 bases from V and 7 bases from J, with 5 bases between. Germline values: CDR1 ENHRY, CDR2 SYGVKD. Here the CDR3 DNA reads TGTGCCATCAGTGGACACAATTCACCCCTCCACTTT. Encoded protein: CAISGHNSPLHF.

The chain is built from TRBV7-2 and TRBJ2-7; 14 positions agree with TRBD2. The CDR3 length is 15 residues. Germline V gene data show CDR1 as SGHTA and CDR2 as FQGNSA. The V and J ends lost 5 bases and 3 bases, in that order; junction bases with no gene match: 3. Here the CDR3 reads CASSMGLAGDYEQYF. The CDR3 DNA is TGTGCCAGCAGCATGGGACTAGCGGGAGACTACGAGCAGTACTTC.

The rearrangement joins TRBV7-2 to TRBJ2-7, with TRBD2 matching over 10 bases. The J segment lost 2 bases and the V segment lost 2 bases, leaving 9 bases of the junction unmatched. Germline CDR1 is SGHTA and CDR2 is FQGNSA. This CDR3 spans 17 amino acids. CDR3 coding DNA: TGTGCCAGCAGCTTAATCTTCCCGGGACTAGCGACCTACGAGCAGTACTTC. Translation gives CASSLIFPGLATYEQYF. Combining the CDR3 with reference TRBV7-2 and TRBJ2-7 gives the whole variable domain GAGVSQSPSNKVTEKGKDVELRCDPISGHTALYWYRQSLGQGLEFLIYFQGNSAPDKSGLPSDRFSAERTGGSVSTLTIQRTQQEDSAVYLCASSLIFPGLATYEQYFGPGTRLTVT.

V and J are TRBV10-3 and TRBJ2-2; D is uncertain. This CDR3 has 13 amino acids. Germline values: CDR1 ENHRY, CDR2 SYGVKD. Trimming shortened V by 2 bases and J by 6 bases, and 7 bases separated the two germline ends. CDR3: CAISELAAGELFF. The CDR3 nucleotides read TGTGCCATCAGTGAGCTGGCAGCCGGGGAGCTGTTTTTT.

The chain employs TRBV2 and TRBJ1-1; no clear D. The germline CDR1 and CDR2 sequences are SNHLY and FYNNEI. Trimming took off 6 bases at V and 8 bases at J, with 19 bases between the two ends. The CDR3 sequence is 14 residues long. DNA for the CDR3: TGTGCCAGCAGGACTCTAAAGGCGGGCGCAGAAGCTTTCTTT. Translated, it gives CASRTLKAGAEAFF.

The chain combines TRBV18 with TRBJ1-1; D perhaps matches TRBD1 (5 bases). In germline, CDR1 is KGHSH, CDR2 LQKENI. V was pared by 6 bases and J by 8 bases, with 16 bases between. This CDR3 has 13 amino acids. In DNA form, the CDR3 reads TGTGCCAGCTCCCTAGACAGAGGATCCGAAGCTTTCTTT. This translates into CASSLDRGSEAFF.

This chain joins TRBV28 and TRBJ1-5; no reliable D call. This CDR3 has 14 amino acids. V was pared by 4 bases and J by 9 bases, with 16 bases between. Germline V gene lookup returns CDR1 MDHEN and CDR2 SYDVKM. The CDR3: CASSSLLIRGPQHF. CDR3 DNA: TGTGCCAGCAGTTCCTTGCTAATTCGCGGGCCCCAGCATTTT.

CDR3 nucleotide sequence: TGTGCCAGCAGCTCGGGACAGGGACCCTACGAGCAGTACTTC. Translated: CASSSGQGPYEQYF. The chain carries TRBV13 and TRBJ2-7; 9 bases map to TRBD1. Germline CDR1 is PRHDT and CDR2 is FYEKMQ (reference sequence). V was pared by 4 bases and J by 2 bases, with 3 bases of the junction left unmatched. The CDR3 length is 14 residues.

The chain carries TRBV14 and TRBJ1-4, with a tentative D call TRBD1 (6 bases). V was cut by 3 bases and J by 5 bases, with 13 bases left in between. CDR1 is SGHDN, CDR2 FVKESK, per germline. The CDR3 covers 15 residues. CDR3 nucleotides: TGTGCCAGCAGCCATAGAACAGGGCAGAATGAAAAACTGTTTTTT. Translation gives CASSHRTGQNEKLFF.

V and J are TRBV28 and TRBJ1-2; 12 bases line up with TRBD1. Looked up from germline, CDR1 is MDHEN and CDR2 is SYDVKM. There are 16 residues in the CDR3. Unmatched junction bases numbered 11, after V lost 4 bases and J lost 8 bases. CDR3 sequence: CASSSPGTGGVVGYTF. In DNA form, the CDR3 reads TGTGCCAGCAGTTCCCCCGGGACAGGGGGCGTAGTCGGCTACACCTTC.

This chain uses TRBV7-2 with TRBJ2-1; 11 positions agree with TRBD2. V was pared by 4 bases and J by 9 bases, with 8 bases of the junction left unmatched. This CDR3 has 15 amino acids. CDR1 is SGHTA, CDR2 FQGNSA, per germline. The CDR3: CASSSILAGEGEQFF. The DNA for the CDR3 is TGTGCCAGCAGCTCCATACTAGCGGGAGAAGGTGAGCAGTTCTTC.

The chain is built from TRBV9 and TRBJ2-4; 12 positions match TRBD2. Germline CDR1 is SGDLS and CDR2 is YYNGEE. This CDR3 is built from 13 residues. The V segment lost 4 bases and the J segment 15 bases; nucleotides outside the gene matches: 8. The CDR3 DNA reads TGTGCCAGCAGCACATCTAGCGGGAGGGCTCTGTACTTC. Translated: CASSTSSGRALYF.

The chain couples TRBV4-1 to TRBJ2-2, with 11 bases aligning to TRBD1. Germline V CDR1 and CDR2: MGHRA, YSYEKL. The V segment lost 3 bases and the J segment 4 bases; nucleotides outside the gene matches: 4. The CDR3 totals 16 residues. The CDR3 loop reads CASSHTGQGATGELFF. The CDR3 DNA is TGCGCCAGCAGCCATACAGGACAGGGGGCCACCGGGGAGCTGTTTTTT.

This chain joins TRBV19 and TRBJ2-2, with TRBD1 matching 7 bases. The CDR3 consists of 14 residues. The V gene end was trimmed by 5 bases and the J gene end by 6 bases; junction bases not matched to a gene: 6. CDR1 and CDR2 from the germline V gene are LNHDA and SQIVND (reference sequence). CDR3 in DNA: TGTGCCAGTAGTCGGGACAGCGTACCCGGGGAGCTGTTTTTT. This sequence encodes CASSRDSVPGELFF.

The chain is built from TRBV25-1 and TRBJ1-1; tentatively, D is TRBD1 (5 bases). Germline V CDR1 and CDR2: MGHDK, SYGVNS. This CDR3 is 15 amino acids long. Trimming pared 3 bases from V and 1 base from J, leaving 12 bases between. CDR3 sequence reads: CASSDPLDRNTEAFF. The CDR3 DNA sequence: TGTGCCAGCAGTGATCCTCTCGACAGGAACACTGAAGCTTTCTTT.

CDR3 sequence: CASSPPGVTYGYTF. The CDR3 nucleotides are TGTGCCAGCAGCCCACCAGGGGTTACCTATGGCTACACCTTC. V is TRBV9 and J is TRBJ1-2; D possibly corresponds to TRBD1 (6 bases). CDR1 and CDR2 from the germline V gene are SGDLS and YYNGEE. V dropped 4 bases and J dropped 4 bases, with 14 bases sitting between them. CDR3 length: 14 residues.

The chain carries TRBV5-1 and TRBJ2-7, with D unclear. The CDR3 covers 13 residues. V was cut by 0 bases and J by 3 bases, with 7 bases left in between. From germline, CDR1 is SGHRS and CDR2 YFSETQ. The CDR3 nucleotides read TGCGCCAGCAGCTTGGCAGGCCTCTACGAGCAGTACTTC. Translating it yields CASSLAGLYEQYF.

The V gene is TRBV7-2, the J gene TRBJ2-5; 16 bases fit TRBD2. TRBJ2-7 matches the DNA end more closely, so the J call is doubtful. Germline CDR1 reads SGHTA; CDR2 reads FQGNSA. The CDR3 extends over 17 amino acids. The CDR3 spells CASSPGLAGGTDYEQYF. The CDR3 coding sequence is TGTGCCAGCAGCCCGGGACTAGCGGGAGGGACTGACTACGAGCAGTACTTC.